Listed below are T cell receptor beta chains from one sample, sequenced in a study of blood T cell repertoires in COVID-19. Method: immunoSEQ multiplex PCR; TCRdb's copy keeps in-frame clones and lacks some. The table shows roughly 400,000 clones, with roughly 90% occurring only once. Sequences were obtained from PBMCs or T cells enriched from blood (not recorded which). These receptors were taken from a woman under 30 who had been exposed to COVID-19. The CDR3 runs from the conserved cysteine through the conserved F or W. A D gene is named only where the DNA matches it firmly. A clone size is listed for some rows: how often the clone was seen (once, few, many), or a class if it is expanded.

D	size	V	J	DNA	CDR3
-	-	TRBV28	TRBJ1-1	TGTGCCAGCAGTAACATAGGGGCTATGAACACTGAAGCTTTCTTT	CASSNIGAMNTEAFF
TRBD2	-	TRBV9	TRBJ2-5	TGTGCCAGCAGCGTGGTGGGAGGGCCAGTGGAGACCCAGTACTTC	CASSVVGGPVETQYF
-	-	TRBV5-5	TRBJ1-2	TGTGCCAGCAGCTTGGGGCAGGGGAACTATGGCTACACCTTC	CASSLGQGNYGYTF
TRBD1	-	TRBV19	TRBJ1-6	TGTGCCACCCGGGACAGGGTTGGTTCACCCCTCCACTTT	CATRDRVGSPLHF
TRBD2	-	TRBV5-1	TRBJ2-3	TGCGCCAGCAGCTTGGGGGGACTAGCGGGAGGGCAGGCGGATACGCAGTATTTT	CASSLGGLAGGQADTQYF
TRBD1	-	TRBV19	TRBJ2-4	TGTGCCAGTAGTACCCCTCAGGGGGTTCAGTACTTC	CASSTPQGVQYF
TRBD2	-	TRBV19	TRBJ2-3	TGTGCCAGTAGTAAGTCCGGGACTAGCGGGAGTTCAGATACGCAGTATTTT	CASSKSGTSGSSDTQYF
-	-	TRBV28	TRBJ2-7	TGTGCCAGCAGTTTCCCTCCGGGGAACGAGCAGTACTTC	CASSFPPGNEQYF
-	-	TRBV5-1	TRBJ2-7	TGCGCCAGCAGTCTTACCGGGACACCAACCTACGAGCAGTACTTC	CASSLTGTPTYEQYF
-	once	TRBV27	TRBJ2-5	TGTGCCAGCAGTTTAAGGCCAAGGGAGCAAGAGACCCAGTACTTC	CASSLRPREQETQYF
TRBD1	-	TRBV3-1/TRBV3-2	TRBJ2-5	TGTGCCAGCAGCCAACCGACAGGGGGCCGGGAGACCCAGTACTTC	CASSQPTGGRETQYF
TRBD2	-	TRBV12-3/TRBV12-4	TRBJ2-1	TGTGCCAGCAGTTTAAAACTAGCGACTCCGCAGTTCTTC	CASSLKLATPQFF
TRBD2	-	TRBV7-3	TRBJ2-5	TGTGCCAGCAGCTTAAATGGGCTAGCGGGGGGTTCCGGGACCCAGTACTTC	CASSLNGLAGGSGTQYF
TRBD1	-	TRBV7-2	TRBJ2-1	TGTGCCAGCAGTCGACAGGGGTACCCCTCCTACAATGAGCAGTTCTTC	CASSRQGYPSYNEQFF
-	-	TRBV6-1	TRBJ2-3	TGTGCCAGCAGTGACAACGGGGGAACAGATACGCAGTATTTT	CASSDNGGTDTQYF
-	-	TRBV6-1	TRBJ1-4	TGTGCCAGCAGTGAAGATTTTAGGGAGGGGCTATCAACTAATGAAAAACTGTTTTTT	CASSEDFREGLSTNEKLFF
TRBD2	few	TRBV4-1	TRBJ2-3	TGCGCCAGCAGCCAGCCGGGACTAGCGGGGGGCGCAACTAGCACAGATACGCAGTATTTT	CASSQPGLAGGATSTDTQYF
TRBD1	-	TRBV19	TRBJ1-2	TGTGCCAGTAGTAGTGCCGGGACAGGGGGCCGAGGCTACACCTTC	CASSSAGTGGRGYTF
-	-	TRBV5-6	TRBJ2-1	TGTGCCAGCAGCTTCCCCGCTACTGAGCAGTTCTTC	CASSFPATEQFF
-	-	TRBV10-3	TRBJ2-2	TGTGCCATCAGTTCGCGCAGGGAAAACACCGGGGAGCTGTTTTTT	CAISSRRENTGELFF
TRBD1	-	TRBV6-1	TRBJ2-5	TGTGCCAGCAGTGAAGGCAGGACAGGTCTTTTCGAGACCCAGTACTTC	CASSEGRTGLFETQYF
-	-	TRBV4-3	TRBJ1-1	TGCGCCAGCAGCCAAGATCGCCAGGGTGGGTGGAACACTGAAGCTTTCTTT	CASSQDRQGGWNTEAFF
-	-	TRBV6-5	TRBJ1-2	TGTGCCAGCAGTTACTCAAACAGGGACGGCTACACCTTC	CASSYSNRDGYTF
-	-	TRBV4-2	TRBJ2-7	TGTGCCAGCAGCCAATCGTCCCCCTGGGGGCGGACGAGATACGAGCAGTACTTC	CASSQSSPWGRTRYEQYF
-	-	TRBV18	TRBJ2-5	TGTGCCAGCTCACCTCGAAATTCAGGGGTGCAAGAGACCCAGTACTTC	CASSPRNSGVQETQYF
-	-	TRBV7-9	TRBJ2-3	TGTGCCAGCAGTCTACCTAGGGTAGCGGAAGATACGCAGTATTTT	CASSLPRVAEDTQYF
TRBD2	-	TRBV4-1	TRBJ2-2	TGCGCCAGCAGCCTGCGTCCGGGACTAAGTGAGGGGGAGCTGTTTTTT	CASSLRPGLSEGELFF
-	once	TRBV12-3/TRBV12-4	TRBJ1-5	TGTGCCAGCAGCGAGGACACCTCGGGGCCCCAGCATTTT	CASSEDTSGPQHF
-	-	TRBV19	TRBJ1-5	TGTGCCAGTAGTCGAACAGGGAGCAATCAGCCCCAGCATTTT	CASSRTGSNQPQHF
TRBD2	-	TRBV28	TRBJ2-7	TGTGCCAGCAGTTTATCCCTAGCGGGAGGGTACGACGAGCAGTACTTC	CASSLSLAGGYDEQYF
TRBD1	-	TRBV3-1/TRBV3-2	TRBJ1-2	TGTGCCAGCAGCAGGAGACAGGGTGAGGCCTATGGCTACACCTTC	CASSRRQGEAYGYTF
-	-	TRBV9	TRBJ2-7	TGTGCCAGCAGCGTAGGAAACAGGGAGGGCGAGCAGTACTTC	CASSVGNREGEQYF
TRBD1	-	TRBV2	TRBJ2-1	TGTGCCAGCAGCGCAGCCCCCCGGGACAGGGGAAGCCACAAATGGAATGAGCAGTTCTTC	CASSAAPRDRGSHKWNEQFF
-	-	TRBV6-5	TRBJ1-5	TGTGCCAGCAGTTACGCCAGTTCCAATCAGCCCCAGCATTTT	CASSYASSNQPQHF
TRBD1	-	TRBV2	TRBJ2-7	TGTGCCAGCAGTAGTAAGCTCCGGGGGACAGGGGAAGAGCAGTACTTC	CASSSKLRGTGEEQYF
-	-	TRBV18	TRBJ2-1	TGTGCCAGCTCAGACCGGGGGTCTAGCGTCGATGAGCAGTTCTTC	CASSDRGSSVDEQFF
-	-	TRBV28	TRBJ2-7	TGTGCCAGCAGTTCAGGGAATGGGTACGAGCAGTACTTC	CASSSGNGYEQYF
-	-	TRBV4-2	TRBJ1-6	TGTGCCAGCAGCCAAGGGATTTCCTGGGAGAGCTCCTATAATTCACCCCTCCACTTT	CASSQGISWESSYNSPLHF
-	-	TRBV18	TRBJ1-2	TGTGCCAGCTCACCGGGGCAAGAGATTGTCTACACCTTC	CASSPGQEIVYTF
-	-	TRBV6-5	TRBJ1-5	TGTGCCAGCAGTTACTCGAATCAGGGGCGGGAGCCCCAGCATTTT	CASSYSNQGREPQHF
-	once	TRBV4-3	TRBJ2-7	TGCGCCAGCAGCCAAAACAGGGGAGGTCACGAGCAGTACTTC	CASSQNRGGHEQYF
TRBD2	-	TRBV7-2	TRBJ2-2	TGTGCCAGCAGCTTTATAGCGGGGGGGCTCGTCACCGGGGAGCTGTTTTTT	CASSFIAGGLVTGELFF
TRBD1	-	TRBV5-1	TRBJ2-7	TGCGCCAGCAGAGGGACAGGCGCCTACGAGCAGTACTTC	CASRGTGAYEQYF
TRBD1	once	TRBV6-1	TRBJ1-6	TGTGCCAGCAGTGAGGGACAGGGTTATAATTCACCCCTCCACTTT	CASSEGQGYNSPLHF
-	-	TRBV7-2	TRBJ1-3	TGTGCCAGCAGCTTAGCAGGGGGTGGAAACACCATATATTTT	CASSLAGGGNTIYF
TRBD1	once	TRBV7-9	TRBJ2-7	TGTGCCAGCAGCGCGGGACAGGGGGGCCGATACGAGCAGTACTTC	CASSAGQGGRYEQYF
-	-	TRBV7-2	TRBJ2-5	TGTGCCAGCAGCTTAGCCCCCCGGAGTAGCGCAAAAGAGACCCAGTACTTC	CASSLAPRSSAKETQYF
-	-	TRBV2	TRBJ2-5	TGTGCCAGCAGTCCCGACAGGTCCCAAGAGACCCAGTACTTC	CASSPDRSQETQYF
-	few	TRBV6-5	TRBJ1-3	TGTGCCAGCAGGCAAAACAGTTATCCTGGAAACACCATATATTTT	CASRQNSYPGNTIYF
TRBD1	-	TRBV5-1	TRBJ1-4	TGCGCCAGCAGCACCGGGACAGGGGGCTTTGAAAAACTGTTTTTT	CASSTGTGGFEKLFF
-	-	TRBV2	TRBJ2-2	TGTGCCGGACGGGGGAACACCGGGGAGCTGTTTTTT	CAGRGNTGELFF
TRBD2	-	TRBV7-2	TRBJ2-3	TGTGCCAGCAGCGCACTAGCGGGGCTCACAGATACGCAGTATTTT	CASSALAGLTDTQYF
-	-	TRBV19	TRBJ2-1	TGTGCCAGTAGTATACTATTCCGGGTGAAGGATGAGCAGTTCTTC	CASSILFRVKDEQFF
-	many	TRBV5-1	TRBJ2-6	TGCGCCAGCAGTTTTAACTCTGGGGCCAACGTCCTGACTTTC	CASSFNSGANVLTF
TRBD1	-	TRBV5-1	TRBJ1-2	TGCGCCAGCAGACCGACAGGGGAGGTCCACTATGGCTACACCTTC	CASRPTGEVHYGYTF